This T cell receptor (beta chain) stems from a study of T cells in narcolepsy. Using immunoSEQ multiplex PCR, the repertoire was profiled, and TCRdb retains in-frame clones only, with some absent. Of fewer than 40,000 clones detected, around 86% appear once; the ten largest clones hold approximately 2.7%. From germline, CDR1 is GTSNPN and CDR2 SVGIG (reference sequence). V lost 3 bases, J lost 4 bases, and 12 bases lay in between. This CDR3 has 13 residues. This clone was observed once. Sequencing was performed on CD45RA- memory CD4+ T cells from PBMCs. The chain carries TRBV30 and TRBJ1-2; D possibly corresponds to TRBD1 (5 bases). The clonotype was recovered from a human donor with narcolepsy. The DNA for the CDR3 is TGTGCCTGGAGCAGACAGAAGAGCTATGGCTACACCTTC. This gives the protein CAWSRQKSYGYTF.